Presented here are 3 T cell receptor beta chains from one specimen sequenced in a study of cytomegalovirus exposure and HLA in healthy donors. Primers: 60 Vbeta forward and 13 Jbeta reverse. TCRdb's table, derived via immunoSEQ multiplex PCR, lists solely in-frame clones and lacks some. The data hold around 150,000 clones, with about 80% observed a single time. The source material was PBMCs. The source is a man aged 40-55 years in good health and CMV-seropositive.

The chain couples TRBV9 to TRBJ2-2, with 8 bases that match TRBD2. V trimming: 4 bases; J trimming: 4 bases; junction bases outside the gene matches: 9. There are 16 residues in the CDR3. Per the germline V gene, CDR1 is SGDLS and CDR2 is YYNGEE. The CDR3 reads CASSRGVAGFTGELFF. CDR3 in DNA: TGTGCCAGCAGCAGAGGAGTAGCGGGATTCACCGGGGAGCTGTTTTTT.

The chain links TRBV23-1 to TRBJ2-3; the match to TRBD2 covers 9 bases. TRBV23-1 is treated as an ORF (open reading frame) with a function not yet certain. This CDR3 contains 22 residues. V was pared by 0 bases and J by 2 bases, with 21 bases of the junction left unmatched. CDR3 coding DNA: TGCGCCAGCAGTCAATCCCTGGAGGAGCCCAGCGGGAGGACTTGGGACACAGATACGCAGTATTTT. Translating it yields CASSQSLEEPSGRTWDTDTQYF.

A few counts support this clone. V gene TRBV27 combines with J gene TRBJ2-1, with TRBD2 identical over 10 bases. Trimming removed 4 bases from V and 6 bases from J; junction bases left unmatched: 18. Germline values: CDR1 MNHEY, CDR2 SMNVEV (reference sequence). This CDR3 region has 19 residues. The CDR3 here is CASSSYGHRGLAGVNEQFF. The CDR3 region has the DNA TGTGCCAGCAGTTCTTATGGACATAGAGGGCTAGCGGGAGTCAATGAGCAGTTCTTC.